This entry lists 22 T cell receptor beta chains sequenced from one sample in a study of Ad26.COV2.S vaccination and SARS-CoV-2 variants. Measured with immunoSEQ multiplex PCR; TCRdb has only the in-frame clones, and not every one. Of 300,000 to 400,000 clones in the sample, around 84% were seen once. Described treatment: some 20 received Ad26.COV2.S at low or high dose, single or two shots; about five received placebo; per-sample allocation not given. Following the first vaccine or placebo injection, samples were taken on day 63. Sequencing used peripheral blood, obtained in a trial of Ad26.COV2.S vaccine versus placebo. The receptors originated from a person between 18 and 59 years old who received the Ad26.COV2.S COVID-19 vaccine or a placebo.

The chain joins TRBV7-9 to TRBJ2-3; no reliable D call. The germline V gene encodes CDR1 SEHNR and CDR2 FQNEAQ (reference sequence). The CDR3 has 11 residues. V lost 5 bases and J lost 2, with 2 bases in between. CDR3: CASSATDTQYF. In DNA form, the CDR3 reads TGTGCCAGCAGCGCCACAGATACGCAGTATTTT. Full variable domain (outside the CDR3, taken from reference TRBV7-9 and TRBJ2-3): DTGVSQNPRHKITKRGQNVTFRCDPISEHNRLYWYRQTLGQGPEFLTYFQNEAQLEKSRLLSDRFSAERPKGSFSTLEIQRTEQGDSAMYLCASSATDTQYFGPGTRLTVL.

The V call is TRBV2, the J call TRBJ1-2; possibly TRBD1 for D (6 bases). Trimming removed 4 bases at V and 8 bases at J, with 11 bases between. CDR1 and CDR2 (germline): SNHLY, FYNNEI. CDR3 length: 12 amino acids. The CDR3: CASSGGARGYTF. CDR3 in DNA: TGTGCCAGCAGTGGGGGGGCGCGGGGCTACACCTTC.

The chain carries TRBV19 and TRBJ2-7; 8 nucleotides line up with TRBD1. The CDR3 is 15 amino acids. Germline CDR1 and CDR2: LNHDA and SQIVND (reference sequence). V gave up 5 bases and J gave up 2 bases; unmatched junction bases: 8. CDR3 amino acids: CASSLRQGPTYEQYF. CDR3 in DNA: TGTGCCAGTAGTCTGCGACAGGGGCCAACCTACGAGCAGTACTTC.

The CDR3 nucleotides read TGTGCCAGCACCTCCTGGGGGCGGGAAGGCACAGATACGCAGTATTTT. Translated: CASTSWGREGTDTQYF. The chain carries TRBV7-9 and TRBJ2-3; D is possibly TRBD1 or TRBD2 (6 bases each). CDR1 is SEHNR, CDR2 FQNEAQ, per germline (reference sequence). The CDR3 length is 16 residues. Trimming shortened V by 7 bases and J by 1 base, and 18 bases separated the two germline ends.

The chain links TRBV6-5 to TRBJ1-3; D possibly corresponds to TRBD1 (6 bases). The V and J ends lost 2 bases and 5 bases respectively, with 16 bases between them. CDR3 length: 16 amino acids. Per germline, CDR1 MNHEY and CDR2 SVGAGI. The CDR3 loop reads CASSYGRDNYRNTIYF. CDR3 bases: TGTGCCAGCAGTTACGGCCGGGACAACTATAGAAACACCATATATTTT.

The chain joins TRBV18 to TRBJ2-3, with D maybe TRBD2 (7 bases). The CDR3 length is 15 residues. CDR1 is KGHSH, CDR2 LQKENI, per germline. Trimming took off 2 bases at V and 4 bases at J, with 13 bases between the two ends. The CDR3, as DNA: TGTGCCAGCTCACCATCCCGGGGGGCGGCAGATACGCAGTATTTT. The encoded protein is CASSPSRGAADTQYF.

Only one count was recorded for this clone. The V gene is TRBV19, the J gene TRBJ2-3, with 7 bases fitting TRBD2. CDR3 length: 16 residues. The germline V gene has CDR1 LNHDA and CDR2 SQIVND (reference sequence). J gave up 2 bases and V 3 bases, and 8 bases lay outside the gene matches. The CDR3 DNA sequence: TGTGCCAGTAGTATTGGGGCTAGCGGAATCACAGATACGCAGTATTTT. Translated: CASSIGASGITDTQYF.

The chain recombines TRBV11-2 with TRBJ2-7, with D possibly called TRBD1 or TRBD2 (5 bases each). CDR3 length: 14 residues. The V end lost 2 bases, the J end lost 3 bases, and 11 bases lay between the germline ends. Germline-derived CDR1 and CDR2 are SGHAT and FQNNGV. Written as DNA, the CDR3 is TGTGCCAGCAGCTTACGAGGGGAAGTCTACGAGCAGTACTTC. It is translated as CASSLRGEVYEQYF.

The chain has TRBV11-2 and TRBJ2-5; 7 bases map to TRBD1. J lost 0 bases, V lost 5 bases, and 9 bases had no gene match. Germline CDR1 is SGHAT and CDR2 is FQNNGV. The CDR3 runs 16 residues. This CDR3 reads CASSPGQRLYQETQYF. The CDR3 DNA reads as TGTGCCAGCAGCCCGGGACAGCGACTGTACCAAGAGACCCAGTACTTC.

The chain links TRBV14 to TRBJ2-3; D not certain. Trimming took 6 bases from V and 4 from J, leaving 11 bases between them. CDR1 and CDR2 (germline): SGHDN, FVKESK. This CDR3 comprises 13 residues. Here the CDR3 reads CASRAVGADTQYF. CDR3 coding DNA: TGTGCCAGCAGAGCCGTCGGCGCAGATACGCAGTATTTT. Using reference TRBV14 and TRBJ2-3 for the parts outside the CDR3, the full variable domain is EAGVTQFPSHSVIEKGQTVTLRCDPISGHDNLYWYRRVMGKEIKFLLHFVKESKQDESGMPNNRFLAERTGGTYSTLKVQPAELEDSGVYFCASRAVGADTQYFGPGTRLTVL.

The V and J genes are TRBV6-1 and TRBJ1-4, with TRBD1 identical over 8 bases. V lost 0 bases to trimming and J lost 5 bases; unmatched junction nucleotides: 2. This CDR3 region has 15 residues. Germline V gene sequence: CDR1 MNHNS, CDR2 SASEGT. The CDR3 bases are TGTGCCAGCAGTGAAGCTGCAGGGGGCAATGAAAAACTGTTTTTT. Translating it yields CASSEAAGGNEKLFF.

V usage is TRBV19 and J usage is TRBJ2-1; TRBD2 aligns across 11 bases. Germline lookup yields CDR1 LNHDA and CDR2 SQIVND (reference sequence). There are 15 residues in the CDR3. V trimming: 1 base; J trimming: 4 bases; junction bases outside the gene matches: 0. In DNA, the CDR3 is TGTGCCAGTAGTATAGGACTAGCGGGGTACAATGAGCAGTTCTTC. It encodes CASSIGLAGYNEQFF.

The J gene is TRBJ1-5, the V gene TRBV10-3; no clear D gene. V lost 2 bases, J lost 6 bases, and 14 bases lay in between. The CDR3 is 15 residues long. Per germline, CDR1 ENHRY and CDR2 SYGVKD. For the CDR3, the DNA is TGTGCCATCAGTGAGGGGCTGGGGTCGGGTCAGCCCCAGCATTTT. It yields the protein CAISEGLGSGQPQHF.

This chain uses TRBV7-2 with TRBJ2-5; the match to TRBD1 covers 10 bases. CDR3 length equals 16 residues. The germline V gene has CDR1 SGHTA and CDR2 FQGNSA. The ends lost 0 bases at V and 4 bases at J; junction bases unmatched: 5. The CDR3 protein is CASSLAPDRGRETQYF. CDR3 coding DNA: TGTGCCAGCAGCTTAGCCCCCGACAGGGGGCGAGAGACCCAGTACTTC.

With regard to this clone: This same CDR3 is encoded by further DNA sequences in the sample. The J gene is TRBJ1-6, the V gene TRBV6-5, with unresolved D. Germline V gene data show CDR1 as MNHEY and CDR2 as SVGAGI. The CDR3 is 12 residues long. V shed 0 bases and J shed 10 bases, with 4 bases lying between them. CDR3 coding DNA: TGTGCCAGCAGTTACTCTCGGTCACCCCTCCACTTT. It yields the protein CASSYSRSPLHF.

V and J are TRBV24-1 and TRBJ2-2, with 7 bases lining up with TRBD2. This CDR3 spans 16 amino acids. The germline V gene has CDR1 KGHDR and CDR2 SFDVKD. Germline trimming cut 3 bases from V and 4 bases from J; bases unmatched to any gene: 7. The CDR3 sequence: CATSDGGLVGTGELFF. The CDR3, as DNA: TGTGCCACCAGTGATGGCGGACTAGTAGGCACCGGGGAGCTGTTTTTT.

The V gene is TRBV5-4, the J gene TRBJ1-6, with TRBD1 as a possible D gene (6 bases). Germline V gene lookup returns CDR1 SGHNT and CDR2 YYREEE (reference sequence). Trimming left V 1 base short and J 7 bases short, with 12 bases between. The CDR3 is 15 residues long. Here the CDR3 DNA reads TGTGCCAGCAGCTTGAGAACAGGGAACAATTCACCCCTCCACTTT. This gives the protein CASSLRTGNNSPLHF.

The rearrangement uses TRBV4-3 and TRBJ2-3; 10 positions agree with TRBD2. The ends lost 3 bases at V and 0 bases at J; junction bases unmatched: 6. The CDR3 spans 17 residues. Germline CDR1 is LGHNA and CDR2 is YSLEER. The CDR3 reads CASSQTTSGLSTDTQYF. CDR3 nucleotide sequence: TGCGCCAGCAGCCAGACGACTAGCGGGTTAAGCACAGATACGCAGTATTTT.

The chain couples TRBV29-1 to TRBJ1-2; D call uncertain. V lost 3 bases to trimming and J lost 1 base, with 12 bases between them. From germline, CDR1 is SQVTM and CDR2 ANQGSEA. The CDR3 length is 14 residues. DNA for the CDR3: TGCAGCGTTGAGGGAGGGATTATTAACTATGGCTACACCTTC. Protein product: CSVEGGIINYGYTF.

This clone was observed a single time. The gene calls are TRBV10-3 and TRBJ2-1; D may be TRBD2 (6 bases). Germline CDR1 ENHRY, CDR2 SYGVKD. V shed 9 bases and J shed 6 bases, with 21 bases lying between them. This CDR3 is built from 15 residues. The DNA of the CDR3 is TGTGCCATAGCTGAGGAGGGGAGAGGGCGCAATGAGCAGTTCTTC. This codes for CAIAEEGRGRNEQFF.

The V gene is TRBV5-1, the J gene TRBJ2-6, with TRBD2 as a possible D gene (6 bases). CDR3 length: 17 amino acids. Germline V lookup: CDR1 SGHRS, CDR2 YFSETQ. V was trimmed by 4 bases and J by 3 bases, leaving 17 bases between them. CDR3 DNA: TGCGCCAGCAGCCACGGAGGGTTTGGGCTTGGGGCCAACGTCCTGACTTTC. This gives the protein CASSHGGFGLGANVLTF.

This chain links TRBV25-1 with TRBJ2-4; TRBD2 might be the D (6 bases). Germline CDR1 and CDR2: MGHDK and SYGVNS. This CDR3 is built from 17 residues. The V and J ends lost 1 base and 1 base respectively, with 14 bases between them. The CDR3 is CASSESLTRGAKNIQYF. CDR3 sequence (DNA): TGTGCCAGCAGTGAATCCTTAACTCGGGGGGCCAAAAACATTCAGTACTTC.